Detailed here is one T cell receptor (beta chain). This entry is derived from a study of blood T cell repertoires in COVID-19. In the study overall: Both acute and convalescent COVID-19 samples were obtained from the United States, Italy and Spain.

All enrollees were about 18 to 89 years old and from about two dozen US areas. Original methodology: Reference gene primer amplification gave nucleated cell count estimates. Generated by immunoSEQ multiplex PCR, the TCRdb table keeps only in-frame clones and is missing some. V, J and clone size are those of that table, while D and trimming were read from the DNA. The data hold around 50,000 clones, with roughly 80% observed a single time. The sample consisted of PBMCs or T cells enriched from blood (not recorded which). This receptor was identified in a woman aged 45 to 65 with acute COVID-19.

The CDR3 DNA sequence: TGTGCCACCGGGACAGGCTCTTACGAGCAGTACTTC. Translation gives CATGTGSYEQYF. The chain recombines TRBV28 with TRBJ2-7, with 8 bases aligning to TRBD1. The CDR3 totals 12 residues. The trim removed 10 bases at V and 4 bases at J, leaving 6 bases unmatched. Germline CDR1 is MDHEN and CDR2 is SYDVKM.